The 14 T cell receptor beta chains below all came from one sample that was sequenced in a study of blood T cells in healthy people across ages. Using a J-beta primer mix together with a sample-barcoded 5' primer, a second PCR was run for about 6 to 11 cycles. TCRdb re-called the 5' RACE reads with MiXCR, one entry per CDR3 protein. This table holds around 1,600,000 distinct CDR3 sequences, 35% to 45% found once. Source material: blood. The receptors shown here come from a woman under 30 in good health.

This sequence joins TRBV14 and TRBJ2-2, with D possibly matching TRBD2 (5 bases). Germline-derived CDR1 and CDR2 are SGHDN and FVKESK. The CDR3 spans 15 residues. Trimming cost V 2 bases and J 4 bases, with 11 bases left between them. The CDR3 DNA reads as TGTGCCAGCAGCCAAACCGACGGAGGCACCGGGGAGCTGTTTTTT. Encoded protein: CASSQTDGGTGELFF.

J is TRBJ2-1 and V is TRBV3-1; TRBD2 matches 8 bases. Unmatched junction bases numbered 11, after V lost 4 bases and J lost 9 bases. This CDR3 is 15 amino acids long. Germline V gene data show CDR1 as LGHDT and CDR2 as YNNKEL (reference sequence). The DNA of the CDR3 is TGTGCCAGCAGCCCCGGGACTAGAGGACGCGGTGAGCAGTTCTTC. This encodes CASSPGTRGRGEQFF.

This clonotype was seen a handful of times. The chain carries TRBV28 and TRBJ2-5; 10 positions agree with TRBD2. Matching the DNA end better, TRBJ2-7 makes the J call doubtful. The CDR3 covers 15 residues. Germline CDR1 MDHEN, CDR2 SYDVKM. CDR3 amino acids: CASSISAGLAFEQYF. CDR3 bases: TGTGCCAGCAGTATAAGCGCGGGACTAGCGTTCGAGCAGTACTTC.

This clonotype was counted only a few times. The gene calls are TRBV4-1 and TRBJ2-4; 10 bases agree with TRBD1. Matching the DNA end better, TRBJ2-7 makes the J call doubtful. Germline-derived CDR1 and CDR2 are MGHRA and YSYEKL. CDR3 size: 15 residues. CDR3 loop: CASSQAPGQGSEQYF. The DNA of the CDR3 is TGCGCCAGCAGCCAAGCCCCGGGACAGGGGAGCGAGCAGTACTTC.

The table lists this clonotype with a few counts. The genes are TRBV14 and TRBJ2-5; D possibly corresponds to TRBD2 (5 bases). From germline, CDR1 is SGHDN and CDR2 FVKESK. The CDR3 has 14 residues. V lost 0 bases to trimming and J lost 5 bases, with 10 bases between them. The CDR3 reads CASSQDPGWETQYF. The CDR3 bases are TGTGCCAGCAGCCAAGATCCGGGGTGGGAGACCCAGTACTTC. The whole variable domain, filled in from reference TRBV14 and TRBJ2-5, reads EAGVTQFPSHSVIEKGQTVTLRCDPISGHDNLYWYRRVMGKEIKFLLHFVKESKQDESGMPNNRFLAERTGGTYSTLKVQPAELEDSGVYFCASSQDPGWETQYFGPGTRLLVL.

Here the CDR3 DNA reads TGTGCCATCAGTGAAAGTGACAGGGCGGTGGACGCTGAGCAGTTCTTC. This translates into CAISESDRAVDAEQFF. The rearrangement links TRBV10-3 to TRBJ2-1; 7 bases map to TRBD1. The trim removed 3 bases at V and 9 bases at J, leaving 14 bases unmatched. The CDR3 spans 16 residues. Per germline, CDR1 ENHRY and CDR2 SYGVKD.

This clonotype came up a few times. The junction departs from germline at one end; a sequencing error may be responsible. The chain recombines TRBV7-2 with TRBJ1-1; D is ambiguous. This CDR3 is built from 15 residues. Germline CDR1 and CDR2: SGHTA and FQGNSA. CDR3 bases: TGTCCCAGCAGCTTAGAGCAGGTTGGTGGCACTGAAGCTTTCTTT. Translated: CPSSLEQVGGTEAFF.

This chain links TRBV4-1 with TRBJ1-1; unclear D gene. CDR3 length equals 14 residues. Germline-derived CDR1 and CDR2 are MGHRA and YSYEKL. V was cut by 0 bases and J by 0 bases, with 5 bases left in between. CDR3: CASSQDIMNTEAFF. In DNA form, the CDR3 reads TGCGCCAGCAGCCAAGATATTATGAACACTGAAGCTTTCTTT.

V gene TRBV6-5 combines with J gene TRBJ1-2; D remains ambiguous. Germline V gene sequence: CDR1 MNHEY, CDR2 SVGAGI. The ends were cut back, 2 bases at V and 0 bases at J, with 13 bases in the middle. This CDR3 contains 16 residues. The DNA for the CDR3 is TGTGCCAGCAGTTACAGTCTTTCGGCGCCTAACTATGGCTACACCTTC. Translation gives CASSYSLSAPNYGYTF.

The CDR3 here is CASSPAGGNNNEQFF. CDR3 sequence (DNA): TGCGCCAGCAGCCCGGCGGGAGGGAACAACAATGAGCAGTTCTTC. The chain uses TRBV5-1 and TRBJ2-1; the match to TRBD2 covers 9 bases. The CDR3 runs 15 residues. V gave up 4 bases and J gave up 5 bases; unmatched junction bases: 7. Germline V lookup: CDR1 SGHRS, CDR2 YFSETQ.

This chain connects TRBV4-3 to TRBJ2-3, with D perhaps matching TRBD2 (5 bases). The length of the CDR3 is 15 residues. CDR1 LGHNA and CDR2 YSLEER come from the germline V gene. V lost 4 bases to trimming and J lost 6 bases, with 17 bases between them. This CDR3 is CASSPRASSVDTQYF. The DNA for the CDR3 is TGCGCCAGCAGCCCCCGGGCTAGCTCCGTGGATACGCAGTATTTT.

The chain employs TRBV29-1 and TRBJ2-3; D possibly corresponds to TRBD2 (5 bases). The CDR3 contains 13 residues. From germline, CDR1 is SQVTM and CDR2 ANQGSEA. V lost 5 bases and J 2 bases, leaving 11 bases between the germline ends. The CDR3 DNA reads TGCAGCGTTCATTCGCGGGCCACAGATACGCAGTATTTT. This encodes CSVHSRATDTQYF.

In this sample, this clonotype turned up a few times. The chain couples TRBV5-1 to TRBJ2-1; D assignment may be TRBD1 or TRBD2 (5 bases each). Germline V CDR1 and CDR2: SGHRS, YFSETQ. Trimming pared 0 bases from V and 12 bases from J, leaving 16 bases between. The length of the CDR3 is 14 residues. In DNA form, the CDR3 reads TGCGCCAGCAGCTTGGGGGACCTCCCCGATCGGCAGTTCTTC. Its protein product is CASSLGDLPDRQFF.

The chain joins TRBV7-9 to TRBJ2-7; D assignment may be TRBD1 or TRBD2 (6 bases each). V lost 1 base and J 5 bases, leaving 21 bases between the germline ends. Germline CDR1 reads SEHNR; CDR2 reads FQNEAQ (reference sequence). CDR3 size: 17 residues. This CDR3 is CASSLVGGRGLWDEQYF. For the CDR3, the DNA is TGTGCCAGCAGCTTAGTAGGGGGGCGCGGGTTATGGGACGAGCAGTACTTC.